The 19 T cell receptor beta chains below were found in one sample sequenced in a study of control samples from healthy donors and cancer patients. Method: immunoSEQ multiplex PCR; TCRdb's copy keeps in-frame clones and lacks some. This sample has roughly 86,000 clones, with 80% to 95% found just once. Sequences were obtained from blood. The receptor set was obtained from a young woman in good health.

This clone was seen a handful of times. The chain joins TRBV27 to TRBJ1-2; 7 positions agree with TRBD1. In germline, CDR1 is MNHEY, CDR2 SMNVEV (reference sequence). The CDR3 is 13 residues long. Germline trimming cut 1 base from V and 6 bases from J; bases unmatched to any gene: 2. CDR3 nucleotides: TGTGCCAGCAGTTTATACAGGGGACATGGCTACACCTTC. Its protein is CASSLYRGHGYTF.

This clone was found once. The V and J genes are TRBV5-1 and TRBJ1-3, with D perhaps TRBD1 (6 bases). The length of the CDR3 is 13 residues. Germline CDR1 reads SGHRS; CDR2 reads YFSETQ. V was trimmed by 4 bases and J by 15 bases, leaving 20 bases between them. This chain's CDR3 is CASSPQNDPDRYF. As DNA, the CDR3 is TGCGCCAGCAGCCCACAAAACGATCCGGACAGATATTTT.

The chain uses TRBV28 and TRBJ1-2, with a weak D call TRBD1 (6 bases). CDR3 length equals 13 residues. The ends were cut back, 10 bases at V and 5 bases at J, with 17 bases in the middle. Germline V CDR1 and CDR2: MDHEN, SYDVKM. The CDR3: CATTDLQGYGYTF. The CDR3 DNA reads as TGTGCCACGACCGACCTACAGGGATATGGCTACACCTTC.

V usage is TRBV7-8 and J usage is TRBJ2-7; D remains unclear. The CDR3 length is 11 residues. V lost 3 bases to trimming and J lost 5 bases, with 5 bases between them. Germline-derived CDR1 and CDR2 are SGHVS and FQNEAQ. CDR3 residues: CASSFGNEQYF. CDR3 bases: TGTGCCAGCAGCTTCGGTAACGAGCAGTACTTC.

The chain couples TRBV10-3 to TRBJ1-1; 7 bases align to TRBD1. Germline loops: CDR1 ENHRY, CDR2 SYGVKD. The CDR3 is 14 amino acids. J was trimmed by 3 bases and V by 5 bases; bases with no gene match: 6. Written as DNA, the CDR3 is TGTGCCATCAGTAAGACAGGGATTGACACTGAAGCTTTCTTT. Amino acids: CAISKTGIDTEAFF.

V gene TRBV19 combines with J gene TRBJ1-5; D uncertain. Trimming left V 7 bases short and J 0 bases short, with 13 bases between. CDR1 and CDR2 (germline): LNHDA, SQIVND (reference sequence). The CDR3 loop spans 15 amino acids. This CDR3 is CASTEGRYSNQPQHF. The CDR3 nucleotides read TGTGCCAGTACTGAAGGGCGTTATAGCAATCAGCCCCAGCATTTT.

The chain couples TRBV6-2 or TRBV6-3 to TRBJ2-7, with D uncertain. Germline V lookup: CDR1 MNHEY, CDR2 SVGEGT. V lost 6 bases and J 4 bases, leaving 10 bases between the germline ends. The CDR3 has 12 amino acids. The DNA for the CDR3 is TGTGCCAGCAGCCTCATACCTTACGAGCAGTACTTC. Translating it yields CASSLIPYEQYF.

This clone was seen only a few times. This sequence joins TRBV19 and TRBJ2-3; 10 positions match TRBD2. The CDR3 contains 14 residues. Germline values: CDR1 LNHDA, CDR2 SQIVND (reference sequence). The V and J ends lost 6 bases and 4 bases, in that order; junction bases with no gene match: 4. CDR3 sequence (DNA): TGTGCCAGTAGGGATAGCGGGGGGCCAGATACGCAGTATTTT. Translation gives CASRDSGGPDTQYF.

This clone was seen a few times. CDR3 protein: CASSEEAGQQETQYF. The CDR3 DNA reads as TGTGCCAGCAGTGAGGAGGCAGGGCAACAAGAGACCCAGTACTTC. The rearrangement uses TRBV6-1 and TRBJ2-5, with D perhaps given as TRBD1 or TRBD2 (5 bases each). Between the trimmed V and J ends, which lost 3 bases and 2 bases, there was a span of 13 bases. Germline-derived CDR1 and CDR2 are MNHNS and SASEGT. The CDR3 spans 15 residues.

The chain links TRBV24-1 to TRBJ1-5; 8 nucleotides line up with TRBD1. Per germline, CDR1 KGHDR and CDR2 SFDVKD. The CDR3 has 15 amino acids. The J segment lost 6 bases and the V segment lost 4 bases, leaving 7 bases of the junction unmatched. The DNA for the CDR3 is TGTGCCACCAGTGAGGCGAGGACAGGGACTCAGCCCCAGCATTTT. This gives the protein CATSEARTGTQPQHF.

The V call is TRBV10-3, the J call TRBJ2-3, with a tentative D call TRBD2 (6 bases). V was clipped by 10 bases and J by 0 bases, with 17 bases between them. The CDR3 covers 15 residues. Germline V gene lookup returns CDR1 ENHRY and CDR2 SYGVKD. The CDR3 loop is CATRGSGDSTDTQYF. The CDR3 DNA follows: TGTGCCACCCGGGGTAGCGGAGATAGCACAGATACGCAGTATTTT.

The V and J genes are TRBV5-1 and TRBJ2-7; TRBD2 matches 9 bases. Germline V gene data show CDR1 as SGHRS and CDR2 as YFSETQ. The CDR3 runs 14 residues. Losses at the gene ends were 4 bases for V and 0 bases for J; bases not matched to a gene: 2. CDR3 amino acids: CASSAGGSSYEQYF. The CDR3, as DNA: TGCGCCAGCAGCGCGGGGGGGTCCTCCTACGAGCAGTACTTC.

This clone has just a few counts. The chain uses TRBV5-4 and TRBJ2-3, with D possibly TRBD1 on 5 matching bases. The germline V gene encodes CDR1 SGHNT and CDR2 YYREEE (reference sequence). V was pared by 1 base and J by 4 bases, with 16 bases between. The length of the CDR3 is 16 residues. CDR3 sequence reads: CASSLFQQGNSDTQYF. Written as DNA, the CDR3 is TGTGCCAGCAGCTTGTTCCAGCAGGGTAATTCAGATACGCAGTATTTT.

V and J are TRBV6-6 and TRBJ1-5; unclear D gene. With 1 base removed from V and 6 bases from J, the gap between germline ends came to 13 bases. Germline CDR1 MNHNY, CDR2 SVGAGI (reference sequence). The CDR3 extends over 15 amino acids. The CDR3, as DNA: TGTGCCAGCAGTTACTGGCAGAAGACGGGTCAGCCCCAGCATTTT. Translating it yields CASSYWQKTGQPQHF.

The gene calls are TRBV4-1 and TRBJ1-2; 7 nucleotides line up with TRBD1. Germline-derived CDR1 and CDR2 are MGHRA and YSYEKL. Trimming at V came to 1 base and at J to 0 bases, leaving 5 bases not matched to a gene. The CDR3 has 16 amino acids. In DNA form, the CDR3 reads TGCGCCAGCAGCCAAGTACCGGGGACAGCTAACTATGGCTACACCTTC. Residues: CASSQVPGTANYGYTF.

The gene calls are TRBV3-1 (or the pseudogene TRBV3-2) and TRBJ1-6; no clear D. This CDR3 is 13 amino acids long. V was shortened by 2 bases and J by 15 bases, with 14 bases between the two germline ends. CDR1 and CDR2 from the germline V gene are LGHDT and YNNKEL (reference sequence). This CDR3 is CASSQSDGQDLHF. CDR3 bases: TGTGCCAGCAGCCAAAGCGACGGCCAGGACCTCCACTTT.

V and J are TRBV7-6 and TRBJ2-3; D tentatively reads TRBD1 or TRBD2 (6 bases each). This CDR3 comprises 17 residues. Germline loops: CDR1 SGHVS, CDR2 FNYEAQ. Trimming cost V 0 bases and J 5 bases, with 18 bases left between them. CDR3 loop: CASSLAAGTPGIDTQYF. The CDR3 DNA sequence: TGTGCCAGCAGCTTAGCGGCGGGGACACCAGGTATAGATACGCAGTATTTT.

The genes are TRBV15 and TRBJ2-5; 7 nucleotides match TRBD2. Looked up from germline, CDR1 is LNHNV and CDR2 is YYDKDF (reference sequence). The ends lost 0 bases at V and 2 bases at J; junction bases unmatched: 6. CDR3 length equals 16 residues. The DNA for the CDR3 is TGTGCCACCAGCAGAGATCTGCGCGGGGGACAAGAGACCCAGTACTTC. The encoded protein is CATSRDLRGGQETQYF.

The gene calls are TRBV19 and TRBJ2-1, with TRBD1 matching 12 bases. This CDR3 spans 15 amino acids. Trimming at V came to 4 bases and at J to 8 bases, leaving 6 bases not matched to a gene. In germline, CDR1 is LNHDA, CDR2 SQIVND (reference sequence). This CDR3 is CASSSEGQGADEQFF. For the CDR3, the DNA is TGTGCCAGTAGTAGCGAGGGACAGGGGGCGGATGAGCAGTTCTTC.